This T cell receptor (beta chain) was found in a study of blood T cell repertoires in COVID-19. Some clones are missing from TCRdb's copy, which holds only in-frame ones; the method was immunoSEQ multiplex PCR. The sample has 60,000 to 80,000 clones, roughly 88% seen once; the top ten hold 4.5% to 5%. V lost 1 base, J lost 0 bases, and 10 bases lay in between. CDR1 and CDR2 (germline): MNHEY, SVGAGI. CDR3 length equals 15 residues. The J gene is TRBJ2-7, the V gene TRBV6-5, with D uncertain. This clonotype was obtained from a human donor in a cohort sampled during active COVID-19. Material: peripheral blood. As DNA, the CDR3 is TGTGCCAGCAGTTACTATGCGTCATACTCCTACGAGCAGTACTTC. It translates to CASSYYASYSYEQYF.